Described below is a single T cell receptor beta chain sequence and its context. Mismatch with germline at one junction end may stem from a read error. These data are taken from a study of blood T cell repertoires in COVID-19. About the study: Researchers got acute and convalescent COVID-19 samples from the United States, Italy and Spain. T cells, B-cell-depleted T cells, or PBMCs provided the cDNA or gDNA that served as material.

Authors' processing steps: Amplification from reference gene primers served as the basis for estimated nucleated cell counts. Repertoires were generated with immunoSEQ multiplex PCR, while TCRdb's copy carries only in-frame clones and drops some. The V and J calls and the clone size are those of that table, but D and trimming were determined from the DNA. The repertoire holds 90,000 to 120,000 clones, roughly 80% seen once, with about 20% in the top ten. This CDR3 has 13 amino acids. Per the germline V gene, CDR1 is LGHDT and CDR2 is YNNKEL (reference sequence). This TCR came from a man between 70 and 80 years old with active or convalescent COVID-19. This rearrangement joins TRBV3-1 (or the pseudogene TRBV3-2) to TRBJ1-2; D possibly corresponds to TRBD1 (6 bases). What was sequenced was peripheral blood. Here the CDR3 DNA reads TGTGCCAGCAACCAACGGGCAGGGGATGGCTACACCTTC. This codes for CASNQRAGDGYTF.